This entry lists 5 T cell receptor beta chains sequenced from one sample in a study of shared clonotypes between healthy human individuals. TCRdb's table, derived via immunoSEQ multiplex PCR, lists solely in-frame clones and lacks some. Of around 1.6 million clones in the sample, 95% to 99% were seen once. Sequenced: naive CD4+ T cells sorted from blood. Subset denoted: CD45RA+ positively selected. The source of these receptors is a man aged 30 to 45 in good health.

This chain's CDR3 is CATLKPANTGELFF. The CDR3 DNA reads as TGTGCCACCCTCAAGCCCGCGAACACCGGGGAGCTGTTTTTT. V is TRBV19 and J is TRBJ2-2; no firm D call. Trimming removed 10 bases at V and 0 bases at J, with 12 bases between. The CDR3 is made up of 14 amino acids. The germline CDR1 and CDR2 sequences are LNHDA and SQIVND (reference sequence). Based on the CDR3 plus reference TRBV19 and TRBJ2-2, the full variable domain is DGGITQSPKYLFRKEGQNVTLSCEQNLNHDAMYWYRQDPGQGLRLIYYSQIVNDFQKGDIAEGYSVSREKKESFPLTVTSAQKNPTAFYLCATLKPANTGELFFGEGSRLTVL.

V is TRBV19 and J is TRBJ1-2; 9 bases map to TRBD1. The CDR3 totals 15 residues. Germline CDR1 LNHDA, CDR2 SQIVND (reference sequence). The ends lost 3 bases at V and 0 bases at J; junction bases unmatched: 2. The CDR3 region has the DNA TGTGCCAGTAGTATCCGGGACAGGGCTAACTATGGCTACACCTTC. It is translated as CASSIRDRANYGYTF. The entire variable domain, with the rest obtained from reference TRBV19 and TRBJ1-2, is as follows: DGGITQSPKYLFRKEGQNVTLSCEQNLNHDAMYWYRQDPGQGLRLIYYSQIVNDFQKGDIAEGYSVSREKKESFPLTVTSAQKNPTAFYLCASSIRDRANYGYTFGSGTRLTVV.

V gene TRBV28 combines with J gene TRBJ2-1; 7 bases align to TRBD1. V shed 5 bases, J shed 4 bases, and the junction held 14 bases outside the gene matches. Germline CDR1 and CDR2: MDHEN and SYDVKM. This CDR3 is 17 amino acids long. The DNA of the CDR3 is TGTGCCAGCAGTCTACTACGAACGGGACAGCTATACAATGAGCAGTTCTTC. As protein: CASSLLRTGQLYNEQFF.

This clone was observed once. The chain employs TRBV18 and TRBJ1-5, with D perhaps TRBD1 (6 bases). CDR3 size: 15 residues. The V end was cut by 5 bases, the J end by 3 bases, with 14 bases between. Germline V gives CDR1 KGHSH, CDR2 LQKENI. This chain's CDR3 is CASSKDSLANQPQHF. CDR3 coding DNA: TGTGCCAGCTCAAAGGACAGTCTGGCCAATCAGCCCCAGCATTTT.

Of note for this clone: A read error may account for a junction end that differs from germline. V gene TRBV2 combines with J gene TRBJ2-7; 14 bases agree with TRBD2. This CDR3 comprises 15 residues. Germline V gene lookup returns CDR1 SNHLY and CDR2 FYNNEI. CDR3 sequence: CASSDRGLAGGPVIF. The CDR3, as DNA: TGTGCCAGCAGTGATCGTGGACTAGCGGGAGGACCAGTAATCTTC.